This T cell receptor beta chain was observed in a study of T cells in Graves' hyperthyroidism and ophthalmopathy. Study context: Peripheral blood was secured at the point of initial diagnosis, before any treatment.

This clonotype was seen just once. This CDR3 is built from 14 residues. Germline CDR1 MNHEY, CDR2 SVGEGT. V was cut by 11 bases and J by 4 bases, with 20 bases left in between. There were TCR beta CDR3 regions amplified from RNA transcripts. HTBI primers drove first-round RT-PCR of the TCR CDR3. One entry per CDR3 protein, called by TCRdb with MiXCR from the multiplex PCR reads. The data hold about 460,000 distinct CDR3 sequences, with under 25% observed a single time. This rearrangement joins TRBV6-2 or TRBV6-3 to TRBJ1-1; D is unclear. The clonotype comes from a woman aged 70-85 years with Graves' ophthalmopathy. The specimen sequenced was blood. The CDR3 sequence: CAGNWLNVRTEAFF. The CDR3 DNA sequence: TGTGCCGGCAATTGGCTTAATGTGCGCACTGAAGCTTTCTTT.